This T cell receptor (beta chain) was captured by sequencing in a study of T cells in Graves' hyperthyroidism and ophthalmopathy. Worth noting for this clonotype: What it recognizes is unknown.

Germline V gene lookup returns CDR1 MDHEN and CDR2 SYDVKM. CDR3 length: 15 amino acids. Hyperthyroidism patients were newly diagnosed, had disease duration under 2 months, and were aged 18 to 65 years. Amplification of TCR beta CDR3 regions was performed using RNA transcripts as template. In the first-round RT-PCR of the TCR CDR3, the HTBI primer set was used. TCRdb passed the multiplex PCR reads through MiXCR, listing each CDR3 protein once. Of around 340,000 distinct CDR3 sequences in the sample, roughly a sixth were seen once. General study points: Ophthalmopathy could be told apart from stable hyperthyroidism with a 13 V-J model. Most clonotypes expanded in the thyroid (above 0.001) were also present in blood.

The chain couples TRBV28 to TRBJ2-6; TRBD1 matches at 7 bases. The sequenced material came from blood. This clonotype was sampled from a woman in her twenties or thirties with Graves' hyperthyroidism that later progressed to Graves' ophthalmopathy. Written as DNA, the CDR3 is TGTGCTGGCAGTTTTCAGGGGGATGGGGCCAACGTCCTGACTTTC. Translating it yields CAGSFQGDGANVLTF.